One sample yielded the 5 T cell receptor beta chains listed below, sequenced in a study of type 1 regulatory T cells. TCRdb independently ran MiXCR on the reads; one entry per CDR3 protein. Of under 20,000 distinct CDR3 sequences listed, roughly 10% were seen once; the top ten hold roughly 3%. The sample was CD4+ T cells, either the whole sample or a sorted fraction (not recorded which). The source is a human donor in good health.

This clonotype is medium-sized (0.01 to 0.1%). V is TRBV9 and J is TRBJ2-7; D perhaps matches TRBD1 (6 bases). CDR1 SGDLS and CDR2 YYNGEE come from the germline V gene. CDR3 size: 15 residues. V lost 2 bases to trimming and J lost 5 bases, with 17 bases between them. The DNA for the CDR3 is TGTGCCAGCAGCGTGTCCGGACAGAAAAGGGACGAGCAGTACTTC. This gives the protein CASSVSGQKRDEQYF. Filled out from reference TRBV9 and TRBJ2-7, the complete variable domain reads DSGVTQTPKHLITATGQRVTLRCSPRSGDLSVYWYQQSLDQGLQFLIQYYNGEERAKGNILERFSAQQFPDLHSELNLSSLELGDSALYFCASSVSGQKRDEQYFGPGTRLTVT.

This clonotype was recorded at least ten times. This chain joins TRBV5-1 and TRBJ2-2; 9 bases agree with TRBD2. CDR3 length: 15 residues. The ends lost 5 bases at V and 1 base at J; junction bases unmatched: 3. The germline gives CDR1 SGHRS, CDR2 YFSETQ. This CDR3 is CASRKLAGNTGELFF. Written as DNA, the CDR3 is TGCGCCAGCAGGAAACTAGCGGGGAACACCGGGGAGCTGTTTTTT.

V gene TRBV7-2 combines with J gene TRBJ1-1, with 10 bases identical to TRBD1. Germline CDR1 and CDR2: SGHTA and FQGNSA. The V segment lost 1 base and the J segment 4 bases; nucleotides outside the gene matches: 9. The CDR3 length is 17 residues. CDR3 DNA sequence: TGTGCCAGCAGCTTAGGACAGGGGGCAAGCCTTCTCACTGAAGCTTTCTTT. Its protein is CASSLGQGASLLTEAFF.

This clonotype was seen ten or more times. The rearrangement uses TRBV7-2 and TRBJ1-1; D remains ambiguous. V was trimmed by 7 bases and J by 4 bases, leaving 13 bases between them. The germline CDR1 and CDR2 sequences are SGHTA and FQGNSA. The length of the CDR3 is 13 residues. CDR3 in amino acids: CASTLSPFTEAFF. The CDR3 DNA reads as TGTGCCAGCACCCTGAGCCCTTTCACTGAAGCTTTCTTT.

This clonotype was seen a handful of times. The V call is TRBV5-1, the J call TRBJ2-7, with D possibly matching TRBD2 (7 bases). The V gene's germline CDR1 is SGHRS and CDR2 YFSETQ. The V and J ends lost 5 bases and 0 bases respectively, with 12 bases between them. The CDR3 length is 14 residues. The DNA for the CDR3 is TGCGCCAGCAGGGGGGGGCCGAGCTCCTACGAGCAGTACTTC. Amino acids: CASRGGPSSYEQYF. Using reference TRBV5-1 and TRBJ2-7 for the parts outside the CDR3, the full variable domain is KAGVTQTPRYLIKTRGQQVTLSCSPISGHRSVSWYQQTPGQGLQFLFEYFSETQRNKGNFPGRFSGRQFSNSRSEMNVSTLELGDSALYLCASRGGPSSYEQYFGPGTRLTVT.